The 26 T cell receptor beta chains below come from one sample, sequenced in a study of blood T cell repertoires in COVID-19. Assay: immunoSEQ multiplex PCR; the TCRdb copy retains only in-frame clones and omits some. The data show 170,000 or so clones, with almost 85% seen just once and 12% to 15% held by the top ten. The sequencing sample was made of peripheral blood. These receptors originate from a man younger than 30 with active or convalescent COVID-19.

This clone has only one observation. The chain recombines TRBV2 with TRBJ1-1; D is perhaps TRBD1 (6 bases). The CDR3 contains 13 residues. V gave up 6 bases and J gave up 0 bases, with 8 bases separating them. CDR1 SNHLY and CDR2 FYNNEI come from the germline V gene. In DNA form, the CDR3 reads TGTGCCAGCAGCACAGGGTTGAACACTGAAGCTTTCTTT. It codes for CASSTGLNTEAFF.

This sequence joins TRBV2 and TRBJ2-7, with D unclear. Looked up from germline, CDR1 is SNHLY and CDR2 is FYNNEI. With 4 bases removed from V and 2 bases from J, the gap between germline ends came to 12 bases. The CDR3 covers 14 residues. The CDR3 DNA sequence: TGTGCCAGCAGTGCTGCGGTGATCCCCTACGAGCAGTACTTC. It translates to CASSAAVIPYEQYF.

The chain joins TRBV4-1 to TRBJ2-1; no definite D call. Deletions cut 0 bases from V and 9 bases from J, with 15 bases between. From germline, CDR1 is MGHRA and CDR2 YSYEKL. The CDR3 spans 15 residues. The CDR3 sequence: CASSQESFAVREQFF. The CDR3 DNA reads TGCGCCAGCAGCCAAGAATCCTTCGCGGTACGTGAGCAGTTCTTC.

Here the CDR3 reads CASSPSVRSSYNEQFF. DNA of the CDR3: TGTGCCAGCAGCCCGTCAGTTAGGAGCTCCTACAATGAGCAGTTCTTC. The chain combines TRBV7-6 with TRBJ2-1; D gene ambiguous. The CDR3 length is 16 residues. V gave up 5 bases and J gave up 0 bases, with 14 bases separating them. CDR1 SGHVS and CDR2 FNYEAQ come from the germline V gene.

The genes are TRBV20-1 and TRBJ2-1; no clear D gene. The CDR3 is 11 residues long. CDR1 DFQATT and CDR2 SNEGSKA come from the germline V gene (reference sequence). Trimming took 3 bases from V and 5 from J, leaving 5 bases between them. The CDR3 here is CSASPHNEQFF. The DNA of the CDR3 is TGCAGTGCTAGCCCTCACAATGAGCAGTTCTTC.

CDR3 amino acids: CASSQDVGGGAYEQYF. DNA for the CDR3: TGCGCCAGCAGCCAAGACGTTGGCGGGGGGGCCTACGAGCAGTACTTC. V and J are TRBV4-1 and TRBJ2-7; 9 bases agree with TRBD2. V was pared by 0 bases and J by 2 bases, with 5 bases of the junction left unmatched. This CDR3 is 16 amino acids long. CDR1 and CDR2 (germline): MGHRA, YSYEKL.

Regarding this clone: Other DNA sequences from this sample encode an identical CDR3 as well. The chain employs TRBV2 and TRBJ2-1; TRBD2 matches 11 bases. The germline V gene encodes CDR1 SNHLY and CDR2 FYNNEI. CDR3 length: 15 residues. V lost 2 bases, J lost 10 bases, and 7 bases stayed unmatched. CDR3 in amino acids: CASSERLAGRGEQFF. CDR3 bases: TGTGCCAGCAGTGAAAGACTAGCGGGGCGGGGGGAGCAGTTCTTC.

The rearrangement uses TRBV5-8 and TRBJ2-3; D is perhaps TRBD2 (6 bases). CDR1 and CDR2 from the germline V gene are SGHTS and YDEGEE. Trimming cost V 0 bases and J 0 bases, with 11 bases left between them. There are 16 residues in the CDR3. In DNA form, the CDR3 reads TGTGCCAGCAGCTTGGGGGACGGGACTAGCACAGATACGCAGTATTTT. Amino acid sequence: CASSLGDGTSTDTQYF.

The chain links TRBV5-4 to TRBJ2-1; TRBD1 aligns across 8 bases. V shed 1 base and J 2 bases; nucleotides not matched to a gene: 2. The CDR3 loop spans 15 amino acids. The germline CDR1 and CDR2 sequences are SGHNT and YYREEE (reference sequence). CDR3 DNA sequence: TGTGCCAGCAGCTTGAGGGACAGGACCTACAATGAGCAGTTCTTC. Its protein is CASSLRDRTYNEQFF.

This clone has only one observation. The chain recombines TRBV25-1 with TRBJ2-5; perhaps TRBD1 as D (5 bases). This CDR3 spans 15 amino acids. V lost 2 bases, J lost 5 bases, and 15 bases lay in between. Germline V lookup: CDR1 MGHDK, CDR2 SYGVNS. This CDR3 reads CASSEGVRVGETQYF. The CDR3 bases are TGTGCCAGCAGTGAAGGGGTCAGGGTCGGGGAGACCCAGTACTTC.

The chain employs TRBV20-1 and TRBJ1-5; D unresolved. In germline, CDR1 is DFQATT, CDR2 SNEGSKA (reference sequence). CDR3 length equals 11 residues. Trimming shortened V by 3 bases and J by 5 bases, and 5 bases separated the two germline ends. CDR3 sequence (DNA): TGCAGTGCTAGGGGCGATCAGCCCCAGCATTTT. Protein product: CSARGDQPQHF.

The chain carries TRBV18 and TRBJ1-5; D unclear. Germline CDR1 reads KGHSH; CDR2 reads LQKENI. The CDR3 has 14 amino acids. Trimming removed 3 bases at V and 2 bases at J, with 8 bases between. The CDR3 bases are TGTGCCAGCTCACCGAGTCCCGGCAATCAGCCCCAGCATTTT. It specifies CASSPSPGNQPQHF.

The genes are TRBV4-2 and TRBJ2-7; the match to TRBD1 covers 8 bases. This CDR3 is 16 amino acids long. CDR1 and CDR2 (germline): LGHNA, YNFKEQ. After removal of 0 bases from V and 7 bases from J, the junction contained 11 bases not matched to a gene. Here the CDR3 reads CASSQDIGQGASEQYF. The CDR3 nucleotides read TGTGCCAGCAGCCAAGATATCGGCCAGGGGGCATCGGAGCAGTACTTC.

This clone was seen once. The V gene is TRBV20-1, the J gene TRBJ2-3; 11 nucleotides align to TRBD2. Germline loops: CDR1 DFQATT, CDR2 SNEGSKA (reference sequence). Unmatched junction bases numbered 2, after V lost 3 bases and J lost 3 bases. The CDR3 length is 14 residues. This CDR3 is CSASTSGRTDTQYF. DNA for the CDR3: TGCAGTGCTAGTACTAGCGGGAGAACAGATACGCAGTATTTT.

This clone has ten or more counts. The V and J genes are TRBV5-8 and TRBJ1-6; 8 bases match TRBD1. CDR3 length: 16 residues. Trimming cost V 6 bases and J 1 base; bases outside gene matches: 6. Germline values: CDR1 SGHTS, CDR2 YDEGEE. The CDR3 nucleotides are TGTGCCAGCAACCGGGACAGGTCGTCCTATAATTCACCCCTCCACTTT. It codes for CASNRDRSSYNSPLHF.

This clone appeared many times. The chain links TRBV11-2 to TRBJ1-2; 7 bases are a match to TRBD1. From germline, CDR1 is SGHAT and CDR2 FQNNGV. The CDR3 totals 13 residues. The V segment lost 5 bases and the J segment 8 bases; nucleotides outside the gene matches: 8. CDR3 amino acids: CASSLQGRRGYTF. The CDR3 coding sequence is TGTGCCAGCAGCCTACAGGGGCGGCGAGGCTACACCTTC.

The rearrangement links TRBV5-1 to TRBJ2-1; no clear D gene. V was trimmed by 0 bases and J by 8 bases, leaving 15 bases between them. This CDR3 comprises 15 residues. Germline CDR1 reads SGHRS; CDR2 reads YFSETQ. The CDR3: CASSLDPTGGDEQFF. CDR3 nucleotide sequence: TGCGCCAGCAGCTTGGACCCCACTGGTGGAGATGAGCAGTTCTTC.

This chain uses TRBV6-5 with TRBJ1-2, with unresolved D. The CDR3 runs 14 residues. Germline V CDR1 and CDR2: MNHEY, SVGAGI. V gave up 3 bases and J gave up 7 bases, with 15 bases separating them. The CDR3 region is CASSYLSGIRGYTF. The CDR3 bases are TGTGCCAGCAGTTATTTGTCGGGGATCCGTGGCTACACCTTC.

The chain links TRBV3-1 (or the pseudogene TRBV3-2) to TRBJ2-7; 8 nucleotides match TRBD2. V dropped 3 bases and J dropped 11; count of bases not matched to a gene: 6. The germline V gene encodes CDR1 LGHDT and CDR2 YNNKEL (reference sequence). The CDR3 length is 12 residues. The CDR3 DNA sequence: TGTGCCAGCAGCCAGCTGGCGGGGGGCAAGTACTTC. Protein product: CASSQLAGGKYF.

The chain uses TRBV5-1 and TRBJ1-4, with 8 bases lining up with TRBD1. The V gene's germline CDR1 is SGHRS and CDR2 YFSETQ. CDR3 length: 15 residues. The ends lost 0 bases at V and 5 bases at J; junction bases unmatched: 3. The CDR3 here is CASSLDGTGNEKLFF. DNA for the CDR3: TGCGCCAGCAGCTTGGATGGGACAGGAAATGAAAAACTGTTTTTT.

This sequence joins TRBV5-1 and TRBJ1-3; no reliable D call. Germline CDR1 SGHRS, CDR2 YFSETQ. V lost 0 bases, J lost 4 bases, and 14 bases lay in between. This CDR3 is built from 16 residues. CDR3 DNA: TGCGCCAGCAGCTTGGCCGTCTGGGGAGGAGGAAACACCATATATTTT. Amino acid sequence: CASSLAVWGGGNTIYF.

The chain couples TRBV5-4 to TRBJ2-4; D unclear. V gave up 2 bases and J gave up 2 bases, with 5 bases separating them. Germline assignment: CDR1 SGHNT and CDR2 YYREEE (reference sequence). The CDR3 totals 13 residues. The CDR3 region is CASSLNSKNIQYF. The CDR3 nucleotides are TGTGCCAGCAGCTTAAACTCCAAAAACATTCAGTACTTC.

The chain uses TRBV4-1 and TRBJ1-4, with D possibly matching TRBD1 (6 bases). Trimming removed 0 bases from V and 9 bases from J, with 14 bases in between. The CDR3 has 15 residues. Per germline, CDR1 MGHRA and CDR2 YSYEKL. The CDR3 loop reads CASSQEQSGAQKLFF. CDR3 coding DNA: TGCGCCAGCAGCCAAGAGCAGTCAGGGGCCCAAAAACTGTTTTTT.

The chain joins TRBV7-8 to TRBJ1-5; no clear D gene. Looked up from germline, CDR1 is SGHVS and CDR2 is FQNEAQ. V lost 6 bases to trimming and J lost 3 bases, with 12 bases between them. This CDR3 has 14 residues. The DNA for the CDR3 is TGTGCCAGCAGTCTAAGTATGGTCAATCAGCCCCAGCATTTT. Its translation: CASSLSMVNQPQHF. The full variable domain, its missing parts supplied by reference TRBV7-8 and TRBJ1-5, is GAGVSQSPRYKVAKRGQDVALRCDPISGHVSLFWYQQALGQGPEFLTYFQNEAQLDKSGLPSDRFFAERPEGSVSTLKIQRTQQEDSAVYLCASSLSMVNQPQHFGDGTRLSIL.

V and J are TRBV28 and TRBJ1-2; D possibly corresponds to TRBD1 (5 bases). The CDR3 contains 11 residues. Germline-derived CDR1 and CDR2 are MDHEN and SYDVKM. V lost 4 bases and J lost 7, with 7 bases in between. The CDR3 sequence: CASSWRGGYTF. CDR3 bases: TGTGCCAGCAGTTGGAGGGGTGGCTACACCTTC.

This clone came up a few times. CDR3 nucleotide sequence: TGTGCCATCGCAAGGGACCGGACAGGGGTGATTCAAACAAGTTGTTTTCCCGGGGAGCTGTTTTTT. Its protein is CAIARDRTGVIQTSCFPGELFF. The chain uses TRBV21-1 and TRBJ2-2; the DNA was not used to check the table's D call, TRBD1. TRBV21-1 is a recognized pseudogene. CDR3 length equals 22 residues.